The 20 T cell receptor beta chains presented below share a single source sample, sequenced in a study of CD8 T cells in Susac syndrome. After extraction with the RNeasy kit, 0.5 to 1 ug of the RNA was reverse transcribed using random hexamers. TCRdb called the immunoSEQ multiplex PCR reads again in MiXCR, with one record for every CDR3 protein. The sample has more than 100,000 distinct CDR3 sequences; roughly 76% are singletons. Sequenced material: CD8+ T cells from PBMCs. All receptors derive from a human donor with multiple sclerosis.

This rearrangement joins TRBV7-9 to TRBJ2-3; D possibly matches TRBD1 or TRBD2 (5 bases each). The germline gives CDR1 SEHNR, CDR2 FQNEAQ (reference sequence). V dropped 6 bases and J dropped 6 bases, with 22 bases sitting between them. There are 16 residues in the CDR3. The CDR3 coding sequence is TGTGCCAGCAGTGGACCGGGACCTGACGAGACGGATACGCAGTATTTT. Translated: CASSGPGPDETDTQYF.

This clonotype came up a few times. The chain is built from TRBV6-1 and TRBJ2-7, with a tentative D call TRBD1 (5 bases). The CDR3 consists of 13 residues. V was cut by 5 bases and J by 3 bases, with 11 bases left in between. The germline V gene encodes CDR1 MNHNS and CDR2 SASEGT. CDR3 loop: CASSITGFYEQYF. DNA for the CDR3: TGTGCCAGCAGTATAACAGGATTCTACGAGCAGTACTTC.

The CDR3 coding sequence is TGTGCCAGCAGCCATTCCAGGGGAAATTCACCCCTCCACTTT. Protein product: CASSHSRGNSPLHF. The chain employs TRBV14 and TRBJ1-6, with D perhaps matching TRBD1 (6 bases). CDR1 is SGHDN and CDR2 is FVKESK in the germline V gene. V was shortened by 3 bases and J by 7 bases, with 10 bases between the two germline ends. The CDR3 has 14 residues.

This clonotype was counted once. V usage is TRBV4-2 and J usage is TRBJ2-3; D is unresolved. Trimming shortened V by 6 bases and J by 1 base, and 17 bases separated the two germline ends. Germline-derived CDR1 and CDR2 are LGHNA and YNFKEQ. The CDR3 spans 16 residues. CDR3 residues: CASSPFPVSGTDTQYF. The CDR3 coding sequence is TGTGCCAGCAGTCCCTTTCCGGTTTCTGGCACAGATACGCAGTATTTT.

This chain links TRBV6-1 with TRBJ2-7, with a tentative D call TRBD2 (5 bases). Germline CDR1 and CDR2: MNHNS and SASEGT. The CDR3 has 14 amino acids. The V and J ends lost 6 bases and 3 bases respectively, with 15 bases between them. This CDR3 reads CASRWVAGDYEQYF. The DNA for the CDR3 is TGTGCCAGCAGATGGGTAGCCGGGGACTACGAGCAGTACTTC.

The chain carries TRBV12-3 or TRBV12-4 and TRBJ2-5; 10 nucleotides agree with TRBD1. The CDR3 sequence is 16 residues long. J was trimmed by 5 bases and V by 3 bases; bases with no gene match: 9. Here the CDR3 DNA reads TGTGCCAGCAGTTTCTCGGGACAGGGGTACTTGGAGACCCAGTACTTC. It specifies CASSFSGQGYLETQYF.

The chain recombines TRBV7-9 with TRBJ2-7, with D perhaps matching TRBD1 (5 bases). CDR1 and CDR2 from the germline V gene are SEHNR and FQNEAQ (reference sequence). Trimming took off 5 bases at V and 1 base at J, with 24 bases between the two ends. This CDR3 has 18 residues. The DNA of the CDR3 is TGTGCCAGCAGCCCCGAGATACCCGACAGTCCTATTTCCTACGAGCAGTACTTC. Translation gives CASSPEIPDSPISYEQYF.

In DNA form, the CDR3 reads TGTGCCAGCTCACCACAATCCAGGTGGGAGGACTATGGCTACACCTTC. Translating it yields CASSPQSRWEDYGYTF. This sequence joins TRBV18 and TRBJ1-2; D ambiguous. Per the germline V gene, CDR1 is KGHSH and CDR2 is LQKENI. Trimming pared 1 base from V and 3 bases from J, leaving 15 bases between. The CDR3 runs to 16 residues.

The gene calls are TRBV28 and TRBJ2-7; D gene ambiguous. In germline, CDR1 is MDHEN, CDR2 SYDVKM. V lost 3 bases and J lost 2, with 14 bases in between. This CDR3 comprises 15 residues. CDR3 region: CASSLGGLQTYEQYF. The CDR3 DNA sequence: TGTGCCAGCAGTTTGGGCGGATTACAAACCTACGAGCAGTACTTC.

This clonotype was observed once. The chain combines TRBV28 with TRBJ1-4; D is unresolved. This CDR3 is built from 13 residues. Trimming took off 3 bases at V and 10 bases at J, with 12 bases between the two ends. Germline V gene sequence: CDR1 MDHEN, CDR2 SYDVKM. CDR3 sequence (DNA): TGTGCCAGCAGTTTCAGAGGCGAGGGAAAACTGTTTTTT. Its translation is CASSFRGEGKLFF.

This clonotype has a handful of counts. The rearrangement links TRBV4-2 to TRBJ2-1; the D gene is possibly TRBD1 (6 bases). Trimming removed 1 base at V and 1 base at J, with 11 bases between. CDR1 is LGHNA and CDR2 is YNFKEQ in the germline V gene. The CDR3 is 16 amino acids. As DNA, the CDR3 is TGTGCCAGCAGCCAAGCAGAACAGGGTTCCTACAATGAGCAGTTCTTC. Translating it yields CASSQAEQGSYNEQFF.

This chain links TRBV3-1 with TRBJ2-3; 8 bases are a match to TRBD2. Germline lookup yields CDR1 LGHDT and CDR2 YNNKEL (reference sequence). The J segment lost 2 bases and the V segment lost 3 bases, leaving 10 bases of the junction unmatched. The CDR3 is 17 amino acids. CDR3 loop: CASSHRSGSGDTDTQYF. The CDR3 DNA sequence: TGTGCCAGCAGCCATCGGAGTGGTAGCGGGGACACAGATACGCAGTATTTT.

The chain recombines TRBV19 with TRBJ1-5; D not certain. Trimming shortened V by 4 bases and J by 4 bases, and 2 bases separated the two germline ends. The germline gives CDR1 LNHDA, CDR2 SQIVND (reference sequence). This CDR3 is 11 amino acids long. The CDR3 DNA follows: TGTGCCAGTAGTAATAATCAGCCCCAGCATTTT. It yields the protein CASSNNQPQHF.

In its sample, this clonotype was seen a few times. An end of the junction differs from the germline gene, which may be a read error. CDR3 in amino acids: CASSLDATWSSYNSPLHF. CDR3 bases: TGTGCCAGCAGCTTAGACGCGACTTGGAGCTCCTATAATTCACCCCTCCATTTT. The chain combines TRBV7-2 with TRBJ1-6, with D unresolved. The germline V gene encodes CDR1 SGHTA and CDR2 FQGNSA. This CDR3 region has 18 residues. The full variable domain, rest sourced from reference TRBV7-2 and TRBJ1-6, is GAGVSQSPSNKVTEKGKDVELRCDPISGHTALYWYRQSLGQGLEFLIYFQGNSAPDKSGLPSDRFSAERTGGSVSTLTIQRTQQEDSAVYLCASSLDATWSSYNSPLHFGNGTRLTVT.

The chain combines TRBV6-2 or TRBV6-3 with TRBJ2-1; D is ambiguous. The germline V gene encodes CDR1 MNHEY and CDR2 SVGEGT. The V and J ends lost 1 base and 5 bases respectively, with 3 bases between them. The CDR3 consists of 12 residues. As DNA, the CDR3 is TGTGCCAGCAGTTACTTGGACAATGAGCAGTTCTTC. This sequence encodes CASSYLDNEQFF.

CDR3 region: CASSTFIAGAAYEQYF. The CDR3 DNA follows: TGTGCCAGCAGTACCTTTATAGCGGGGGCCGCCTACGAGCAGTACTTC. The chain is built from TRBV6-1 and TRBJ2-7; 9 bases agree with TRBD2. The CDR3 runs to 16 residues. Germline loops: CDR1 MNHNS, CDR2 SASEGT. V was pared by 5 bases and J by 2 bases, with 10 bases of the junction left unmatched.

This clonotype was counted between two and nine times. The chain carries TRBV27 and TRBJ1-2, with D tentatively TRBD1 (5 bases). The CDR3 covers 12 residues. CDR1 and CDR2 (germline): MNHEY, SMNVEV (reference sequence). The V end lost 5 bases, the J end lost 6 bases, and 10 bases lay between the germline ends. CDR3 DNA: TGTGCCAGCAGTCTGGGACCTAATGGCTACACCTTC. Protein product: CASSLGPNGYTF.

CDR3 DNA sequence: TGCAGCGTTGACAGTTTCACAGGGGTTCTTTTAACAGATACGCAGTATTTT. Amino acids: CSVDSFTGVLLTDTQYF. This chain links TRBV29-1 with TRBJ2-3; 7 bases line up with TRBD1. This CDR3 spans 17 amino acids. The J segment lost 3 bases and the V segment lost 3 bases, leaving 15 bases of the junction unmatched. The germline V gene encodes CDR1 SQVTM and CDR2 ANQGSEA.

This chain joins TRBV7-2 and TRBJ1-5, with D possibly being TRBD1 (5 bases). The CDR3 has 17 residues. Germline V gives CDR1 SGHTA, CDR2 FQGNSA. V was shortened by 8 bases and J by 5 bases, with 25 bases between the two germline ends. The CDR3 loop is CASATQGRIRIDQPQHF. The CDR3 DNA is TGTGCCAGCGCGACCCAGGGACGGATACGGATCGATCAGCCCCAGCATTTT.

The rearrangement links TRBV5-1 to TRBJ2-2; tentative D call: TRBD2 (6 bases). The length of the CDR3 is 15 residues. Germline assignment: CDR1 SGHRS and CDR2 YFSETQ. V lost 3 bases, J lost 5 bases, and 14 bases lay in between. CDR3 protein: CASSSPTRKTGELFF. As DNA, the CDR3 is TGCGCCAGCAGCTCCCCGACTAGAAAAACCGGGGAGCTGTTTTTT.